This TCR beta chain was identified during a study of CD8 T cells in ankylosing spondylitis. This clonotype occurred many times. Its antigen is unidentified. Study-wide results and limits: Apparently characteristic of ankylosing spondylitis blood was a TCR beta motif (fewer than 10 highly homologous variants).

V was cut by 0 bases and J by 6 bases, with 14 bases left in between. The length of the CDR3 is 15 residues. CDR1 is SEHNR, CDR2 FQNEAQ, per germline (reference sequence). Quantitative 5'-RACE with molecular barcodes was used to make the TCR beta libraries. MiXCR, applied by TCRdb to the 5' RACE reads, yields one record per CDR3 protein. The table includes fewer than 550,000 distinct CDR3 sequences, roughly 5.3% detected once. The chain carries TRBV7-9 and TRBJ1-1; D call uncertain. The TCR originated in a male donor with ankylosing spondylitis. Source material: blood, either unsorted or a sorted T cell fraction (not recorded which). The CDR3 protein is CASSLAAGILAEAFF. CDR3 nucleotide sequence: TGTGCCAGCAGCTTAGCGGCGGGGATCTTAGCTGAAGCTTTCTTT.